This T cell receptor (beta chain) was identified in a study of blood T cells in healthy people across ages. About the research overall: There was about one barcoded beta molecule captured by template switching per two T cells. Findings of the study overall: Diversity of TCR beta per million T cells declined in a roughly linear way with age.

In the case of this clonotype: What it binds is not known.

Then a second PCR, running roughly 7 to 11 cycles, was carried out with a sample-barcoded 5' primer and a J-beta primer mix. One entry per CDR3 protein, called by TCRdb with MiXCR from the 5' RACE reads. The table has about 1.7 million distinct CDR3 sequences, under 30% seen once. The V and J ends lost 0 bases and 3 bases, in that order; junction bases with no gene match: 4. The CDR3 is 17 residues long. Looked up from germline, CDR1 is MNHNY and CDR2 is SVGAGI (reference sequence). The sample comprised blood. The chain combines TRBV6-6 with TRBJ2-3, with 12 positions matching TRBD2. The source of this sequence is a young woman in good health. DNA for the CDR3: TGTGCCAGCAGTTACTCGAGGCTAGCGGGGGGGACAGATACGCAGTATTTT. Its protein is CASSYSRLAGGTDTQYF.